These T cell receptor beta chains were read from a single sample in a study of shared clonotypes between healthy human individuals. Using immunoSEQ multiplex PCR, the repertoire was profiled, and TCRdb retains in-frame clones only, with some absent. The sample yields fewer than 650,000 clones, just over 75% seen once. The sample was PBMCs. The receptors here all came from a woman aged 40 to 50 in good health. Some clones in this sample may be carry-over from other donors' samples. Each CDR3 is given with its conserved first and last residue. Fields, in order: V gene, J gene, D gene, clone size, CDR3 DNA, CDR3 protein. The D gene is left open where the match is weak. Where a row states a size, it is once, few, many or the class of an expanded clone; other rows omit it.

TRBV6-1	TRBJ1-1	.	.	TGTGCCAGCAGCGTACCACAGGGAAAAACTGAAGCTTTCTTT	CASSVPQGKTEAFF
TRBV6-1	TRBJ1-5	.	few	TGTGCCAGCAGTGTGACAAGAGGGGATCAGCCCCAGCATTTT	CASSVTRGDQPQHF
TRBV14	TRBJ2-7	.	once	TGTGCCAGCAGCCCTCAGGGAAACGAGCAGTACTTC	CASSPQGNEQYF
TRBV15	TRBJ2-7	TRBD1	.	TGTGCCACCAGCAGGACAGGGGTAATCTACGAGCAGTACTTC	CATSRTGVIYEQYF
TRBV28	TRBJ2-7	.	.	TGTGCCAGCAGTTTATTTGGCAGTAGTCCCCCCGAGCAGTACTTC	CASSLFGSSPPEQYF
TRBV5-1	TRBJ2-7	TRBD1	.	TGCGCCAGCAGCTTGACAGGGGACTACGAGCAGTACTTC	CASSLTGDYEQYF
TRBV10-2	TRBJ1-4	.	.	TGCGCCAGCAGTGCCGGGGGCGATAATGAAAAACTGCTTTTT	CASSAGGDNEKLLF
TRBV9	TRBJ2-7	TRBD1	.	TGTGCCAGCAGCGTAGCCACTGGACAGGGGCTTTACGAGCAGTACTTC	CASSVATGQGLYEQYF
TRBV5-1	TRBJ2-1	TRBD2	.	TGCGCCAGCAGCTTGGCGGGAGGGAATGAGCAGTTCTTC	CASSLAGGNEQFF
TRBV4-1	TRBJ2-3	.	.	TGCGCCAGCAGCCACCGGGCAGGCTTGATGACAGATACGCAGTATTTT	CASSHRAGLMTDTQYF
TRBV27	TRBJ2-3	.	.	TGTGCCAGCAGTTTACAGGTCACCACAGATACGCAGTATTTT	CASSLQVTTDTQYF